The clone carrying this TCR beta chain came up a few times. The antigen is undetermined. Template switching added a universal primer binding site, and final cDNA carried unique molecular identifiers. TCRdb called the 5' RACE reads again in MiXCR, with one record for every CDR3 protein. Found here are about 250,000 distinct CDR3 sequences, 7.5% of them singletons; the top ten hold 5% to 6%. Germline CDR1 is MRHNA and CDR2 is SNTAGT. This CDR3 region has 16 residues. J was trimmed by 6 bases and V by 3 bases; bases with no gene match: 6. The data were taken from a study of identical twins. Study results and caveats: Recombination models fit unrelated individuals' TCR alpha sharing but underestimated twins'. Zero-insertion analyses were open to partial confounding by invariant MAIT and iNKT cells.

A further study also used this sample, focusing on yellow fever vaccine responses in identical twins. That report adds: A vaccine T cell response that seemed partly convergent and partly personalized was reported in twins.

The chain joins TRBV6-4 to TRBJ2-1; 12 nucleotides line up with TRBD1. The sample comprised CD8+ T cells sorted from blood. The TCR sequence derives from a woman in her late teens or twenties in good health. This CDR3 reads CASSEWGQGASNEQFF. In DNA form, the CDR3 reads TGTGCCAGCAGTGAGTGGGGACAGGGGGCCAGCAATGAGCAGTTCTTC.